This paragraph reports one TCR beta chain. Its antigen is still unknown. Enrolled prospectively were adult allogeneic hematopoietic cell transplant recipients whose graft-versus-host disease was steroid-refractory. Every graft-versus-host disease patient had gastrointestinal disease and got several lines of graft-versus-host disease therapy. The sample comes from a study of tissue T cells after allogeneic stem cell transplantation. Background on the study: Graft-versus-host disease patients received grafts, several unmodified and three CD34-selected to deplete T cells. General study results and limits: Anatomically similar tissues had similar TCR repertoires within each patient.

The CDR3 loop spans 16 amino acids. CDR1 is SGDLS and CDR2 is YYNGEE in the germline V gene. V gave up 0 bases and J gave up 5 bases; unmatched junction bases: 9. Clones were read by immunoSEQ multiplex PCR, and TCRdb kept only the in-frame ones, dropping some. This sample has 250 to 300 clones, with roughly three quarters found just once. The chain is built from TRBV9 and TRBJ2-3, with 7 bases lining up with TRBD2. The sequencing here drew on ileal tissue, taken at autopsy. The source of this sequence is a female patient aged 40-75 years with steroid-refractory graft-versus-host disease after an allogeneic stem cell transplant. Some T cells may have originated in the graft donor. CDR3 residues: CASSVARGSLIDTQYF. The CDR3 bases are TGTGCCAGCAGCGTAGCGCGCGGGAGTCTAATAGATACGCAGTATTTT.